The sequence of this T cell receptor (beta chain) was determined in a study of cytomegalovirus exposure and HLA in healthy donors. Whole-study findings and limits: The authors enumerated some 160 TCR beta chains as linked to cytomegalovirus.

CDR1 is MNHEY, CDR2 SVGAGI, per germline. Between the trimmed V and J ends, which lost 2 bases and 0 bases, there was a span of 11 bases. This CDR3 region has 16 residues. In the case of this clone: What it recognizes is unknown.

Primers: 60 Vbeta forward and 13 Jbeta reverse. Using immunoSEQ multiplex PCR, the repertoire was profiled, and TCRdb retains in-frame clones only, with some absent. Its listing shows around 140,000 clones. The sequencing sample was made of PBMCs. This sequence was found in a male donor in good health and CMV-seronegative. V usage is TRBV6-5 and J usage is TRBJ1-5; a weak D match, TRBD1 (6 bases). CDR3 sequence reads: CASSYLDRLSNQPQHF. CDR3 coding DNA: TGTGCCAGCAGTTACCTTGACAGGCTTAGCAATCAGCCCCAGCATTTT.